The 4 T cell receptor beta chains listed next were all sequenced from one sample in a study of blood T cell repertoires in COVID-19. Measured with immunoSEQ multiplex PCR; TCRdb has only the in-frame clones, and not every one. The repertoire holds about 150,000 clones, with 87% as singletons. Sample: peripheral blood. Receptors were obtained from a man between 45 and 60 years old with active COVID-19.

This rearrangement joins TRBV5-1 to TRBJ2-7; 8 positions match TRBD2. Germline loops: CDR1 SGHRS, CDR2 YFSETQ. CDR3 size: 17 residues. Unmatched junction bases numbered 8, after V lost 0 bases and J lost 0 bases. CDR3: CASSLGYRGGSSYEQYF. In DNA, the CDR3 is TGCGCCAGCAGCTTGGGGTACCGGGGGGGCAGCTCCTACGAGCAGTACTTC.

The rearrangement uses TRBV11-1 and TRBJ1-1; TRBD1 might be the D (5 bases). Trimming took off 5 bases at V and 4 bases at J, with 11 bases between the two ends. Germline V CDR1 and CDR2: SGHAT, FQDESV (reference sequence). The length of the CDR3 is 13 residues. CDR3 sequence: CASSPRVATEAFF. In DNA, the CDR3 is TGTGCCAGCAGCCCCAGGGTCGCCACTGAAGCTTTCTTT. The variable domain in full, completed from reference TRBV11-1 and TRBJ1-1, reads EAEVAQSPRYKITEKSQAVAFWCDPISGHATLYWYRQILGQGPELLVQFQDESVVDDSQLPKDRFSAERLKGVDSTLKIQPAELGDSAMYLCASSPRVATEAFFGQGTRLTVV.

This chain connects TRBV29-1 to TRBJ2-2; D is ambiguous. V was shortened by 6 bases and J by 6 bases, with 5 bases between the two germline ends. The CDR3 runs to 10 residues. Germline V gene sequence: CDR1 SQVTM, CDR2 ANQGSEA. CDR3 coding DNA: TGCAGCGTCCTCTCCGGGGAGCTGTTTTTT. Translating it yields CSVLSGELFF.

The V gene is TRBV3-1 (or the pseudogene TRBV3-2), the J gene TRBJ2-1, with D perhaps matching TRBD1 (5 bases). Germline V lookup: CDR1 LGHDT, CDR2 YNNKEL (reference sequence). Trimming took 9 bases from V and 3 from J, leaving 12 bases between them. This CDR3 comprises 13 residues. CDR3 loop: CASSPGFYNEQFF. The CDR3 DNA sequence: TGTGCCAGTAGTCCAGGGTTCTACAATGAGCAGTTCTTC.